The 24 T cell receptor beta chains given below trace back to one sample, sequenced in a study of patients and donors after allogeneic stem cell transplantation. TCRdb reprocessed the RT-PCR reads via MiXCR and lists one record per CDR3 protein. The table has roughly 940,000 distinct CDR3 sequences, roughly 18% seen once. Sample: blood, either unsorted or a sorted T cell fraction (not recorded which). These receptors all stem from a human donor who was either an allogeneic HSCT recipient or a stem cell or donor lymphocyte infusion donor (not recorded which). It is not recorded whose cells these are; they may come from a transplant donor.

This clonotype was seen more than once but under ten times. A much larger clonotype is one base distant, so this may be a read error. The V call is TRBV5-1, the J call TRBJ2-1; 14 bases fit TRBD2. Germline lookup yields CDR1 SGHRS and CDR2 YFSETQ. V trimming: 5 bases; J trimming: 7 bases; junction bases outside the gene matches: 2. There are 14 residues in the CDR3. The CDR3 loop reads CASRGTSGSNEQFF. Here the CDR3 DNA reads TGCGCCAGCAGGGGGACTAGCGGGAGTAATGAGCAGTTCTTC. The full variable domain, with the rest looked up from reference TRBV5-1 and TRBJ2-1, is KAGVTQTPRYLIKTRGQQVTLSCSPISGHRSVSWYQQTPGQGLQFLFEYFSETQRNKGNFPGRFSGRQFSNSRSEMNVSTLELGDSALYLCASRGTSGSNEQFFGPGTRLTVL.

The chain links TRBV20-1 to TRBJ2-3; TRBD1 agrees at 10 bases. Germline V gene sequence: CDR1 DFQATT, CDR2 SNEGSKA (reference sequence). V was clipped by 3 bases and J by 6 bases; unmatched bases: 6. There are 14 residues in the CDR3. CDR3 coding DNA: TGCAGTGCTAGGAGGGACAGGGGAGGGGATACGCAGTATTTT. This sequence encodes CSARRDRGGDTQYF.

For this clonotype: At one end, the junction sequence differs from germline, possibly due to a read error. This rearrangement joins TRBV4-1 to TRBJ2-1, with 8 bases lining up with TRBD2. The CDR3 spans 12 residues. Germline V gene data show CDR1 as MGHRA and CDR2 as YSYEKL. CDR3 in DNA: TGCGGCAGCAGCCCAAACTGGCGGGAGGAGTTCTTC. Encoded protein: CGSSPNWREEFF.

This chain's CDR3 is CASSLTSDRERVSDQPQHF. CDR3 coding DNA: TGTGCCAGCAGCTTAACCTCGGACAGGGAAAGGGTTTCAGATCAGCCCCAGCATTTT. The chain uses TRBV7-3 and TRBJ1-5, with 8 bases matching TRBD1. Germline V gene lookup returns CDR1 SGHTA and CDR2 FQGTGA. The CDR3 totals 19 residues. After removal of 0 bases from V and 5 bases from J, the junction contained 15 bases not matched to a gene.

The chain joins TRBV12-3 or TRBV12-4 to TRBJ1-1; a possible D gene is TRBD1 (6 bases). The V end was cut by 3 bases, the J end by 4 bases, with 12 bases between. CDR3 length equals 14 residues. CDR3 sequence: CASSFSNRATEAFF. CDR3 DNA: TGTGCCAGCAGTTTCTCCAACAGGGCCACTGAAGCTTTCTTT.

There are a few counts of this clonotype. This chain links TRBV9 with TRBJ1-2; D unresolved. V lost 0 bases, J lost 8 bases, and 14 bases lay in between. Germline CDR1 reads SGDLS; CDR2 reads YYNGEE. The CDR3 sequence is 14 residues long. The CDR3 spells CASSVEVLGRGYTF. The CDR3 bases are TGTGCCAGCAGCGTAGAGGTCCTAGGGCGAGGCTACACCTTC.

This clonotype was counted a few times. The rearrangement links TRBV13 to TRBJ2-7; the match to TRBD2 covers 10 bases. The CDR3 is 15 amino acids. J gave up 3 bases and V 4 bases, and 6 bases lay outside the gene matches. Germline-derived CDR1 and CDR2 are PRHDT and FYEKMQ (reference sequence). For the CDR3, the DNA is TGTGCCAGCAGCTGGAGGACTAGCGGAGGCTACGAGCAGTACTTC. Its translation is CASSWRTSGGYEQYF.

Ten or more counts support this clonotype. The V and J genes are TRBV12-3 or TRBV12-4 and TRBJ1-1, with D perhaps matching TRBD1 (6 bases). This CDR3 is 13 amino acids long. Trimming removed 3 bases at V and 5 bases at J, with 10 bases between. CDR3 nucleotide sequence: TGTGCCAGCAGTTTCGGGGGGGCGACTGAAGCTTTCTTT. It specifies CASSFGGATEAFF.

The V and J genes are TRBV6-1 and TRBJ2-2; either TRBD1 or TRBD2 may supply D (5 bases each). Trimming cost V 6 bases and J 7 bases, with 15 bases left between them. CDR1 and CDR2 from the germline V gene are MNHNS and SASEGT. This CDR3 has 14 amino acids. Here the CDR3 DNA reads TGTGCCAGCAGGACTGGACGGGGCTACGGGGAGCTGTTTTTT. Its protein product is CASRTGRGYGELFF.

For this clonotype: At one of its ends the junction is not consistent with the germline gene, which may arise from a read error. The chain has TRBV29-1 and TRBJ2-7, with 11 bases fitting TRBD2. The germline V gene has CDR1 SQVTM and CDR2 ANQGSEA. The CDR3 length is 17 residues. The CDR3 sequence is CSVEDRASGRFSYERYF. CDR3 nucleotides: TGCAGCGTTGAAGATAGGGCTAGCGGGAGGTTTTCCTACGAGCGGTACTTC.

This clonotype was counted between two and nine times. This sequence joins TRBV29-1 and TRBJ1-1, with TRBD1 matching 12 bases. The CDR3 has 18 residues. Per the germline V gene, CDR1 is SQVTM and CDR2 is ANQGSEA. V was pared by 6 bases and J by 4 bases, with 18 bases of the junction left unmatched. The chain's CDR3 is CSVANRKRDRGLGTEAFF. In DNA form, the CDR3 reads TGCAGCGTCGCTAACCGAAAGCGGGACAGGGGGCTCGGCACTGAAGCTTTCTTT.

The chain employs TRBV28 and TRBJ1-1; 9 nucleotides agree with TRBD1. V lost 1 base to trimming and J lost 7 bases; unmatched junction nucleotides: 4. This CDR3 has 14 amino acids. From germline, CDR1 is MDHEN and CDR2 SYDVKM. This chain's CDR3 is CASSLFETGGEAFF. CDR3 bases: TGTGCCAGCAGTTTATTCGAGACAGGGGGTGAAGCTTTCTTT.

The chain combines TRBV4-1 with TRBJ2-7; D is undetermined. The germline V gene encodes CDR1 MGHRA and CDR2 YSYEKL. The ends were cut back, 0 bases at V and 0 bases at J, with 12 bases in the middle. The CDR3 loop spans 16 amino acids. The CDR3 coding sequence is TGCGCCAGCAGCCAAGATGAGTCCACGAGCTCCTACGAGCAGTACTTC. Its protein product is CASSQDESTSSYEQYF.

This chain connects TRBV12-3 or TRBV12-4 to TRBJ1-2; 9 bases are shared with TRBD1. V lost 6 bases to trimming and J lost 9 bases; unmatched junction nucleotides: 11. The CDR3 covers 14 residues. CDR3: CASRRTGAVFSYTF. For the CDR3, the DNA is TGTGCCAGCAGGAGGACAGGGGCGGTCTTTAGCTACACCTTC.

This clonotype was recorded only once. The genes are TRBV30 and TRBJ1-1; D uncertain. The germline V gene has CDR1 GTSNPN and CDR2 SVGIG (reference sequence). The V and J ends lost 3 bases and 5 bases respectively, with 10 bases between them. CDR3 length: 12 amino acids. CDR3 nucleotides: TGTGCCTGGAGAGGCACGAAGACTGAAGCTTTCTTT. The encoded protein is CAWRGTKTEAFF.

This clonotype was found a few times. V is TRBV20-1 and J is TRBJ1-5, with D uncertain. Trimming left V 6 bases short and J 0 bases short, with 9 bases between. The CDR3 extends over 13 amino acids. The V gene's germline CDR1 is DFQATT and CDR2 SNEGSKA (reference sequence). The CDR3: CSAKDPSNQPQHF. CDR3 DNA: TGCAGTGCAAAGGACCCTAGCAATCAGCCCCAGCATTTT.

The sample holds a few counts of this clonotype. The rearrangement joins TRBV6-1 to TRBJ2-5; no firm D call. Trimming took 6 bases from V and 1 from J, leaving 12 bases between them. The CDR3 extends over 14 amino acids. Germline CDR1 is MNHNS and CDR2 is SASEGT. The CDR3 sequence is CASSPGWPQETQYF. The CDR3 DNA reads as TGTGCCAGCAGCCCCGGGTGGCCCCAAGAGACCCAGTACTTC.

This chain joins TRBV19 and TRBJ2-2, with TRBD2 matching over 8 bases. The CDR3 sequence is 16 residues long. Germline CDR1 and CDR2: LNHDA and SQIVND (reference sequence). The J segment lost 1 base and the V segment lost 2 bases, leaving 3 bases of the junction unmatched. This chain's CDR3 is CASSINAGGNTGELFF. In DNA form, the CDR3 reads TGTGCCAGTAGTATAAACGCGGGAGGGAACACCGGGGAGCTGTTTTTT.

The V gene is TRBV7-8, the J gene TRBJ1-6; unclear D gene. Trimming pared 1 base from V and 7 bases from J, leaving 11 bases between. Germline CDR1 SGHVS, CDR2 FQNEAQ. This CDR3 is built from 15 residues. The CDR3 region has the DNA TGTGCCAGCAGCTTAGAGGCCAGATTAAATTCACCCCTCCACTTT. Protein: CASSLEARLNSPLHF.

The chain combines TRBV6-2 or TRBV6-3 with TRBJ1-5; D is ambiguous. The V gene's germline CDR1 is MNHEY and CDR2 SVGEGT. The CDR3 has 18 residues. V was clipped by 0 bases and J by 0 bases, with 15 bases between them. The CDR3 region is CASSYSIPGSYSNQPQHF. The DNA for the CDR3 is TGTGCCAGCAGTTACTCGATACCGGGGTCCTATAGCAATCAGCCCCAGCATTTT.

This clonotype was found a few times. The V gene is TRBV20-1, the J gene TRBJ2-3, with D perhaps TRBD2 (5 bases). Trimming removed 6 bases at V and 5 bases at J, with 15 bases between. CDR1 is DFQATT, CDR2 SNEGSKA, per germline (reference sequence). The CDR3 spans 13 residues. The chain's CDR3 is CSAPRRGEDTQYF. CDR3 bases: TGCAGTGCCCCTCGACGGGGAGAAGATACGCAGTATTTT.

This clonotype was detected only a few times. This chain joins TRBV21-1 and TRBJ2-4; the table's D call, TRBD1, was not checked against the DNA. TRBV21-1 has pseudogene status. The CDR3 spans 15 residues. The CDR3 loop reads CASSKPPQVKNIQYF. The CDR3 DNA reads TGTGCCAGCAGCAAGCCTCCACAGGTGAAAAACATTCAGTACTTC.

The chain carries TRBV20-1 and TRBJ2-1; 9 nucleotides match TRBD2. The V gene's germline CDR1 is DFQATT and CDR2 SNEGSKA (reference sequence). The ends lost 4 bases at V and 0 bases at J; junction bases unmatched: 7. CDR3 length: 16 residues. CDR3 amino acids: CSANSGRLSSYNEQFF. The CDR3 bases are TGCAGTGCTAACAGCGGGAGGCTGAGCTCCTACAATGAGCAGTTCTTC.

This clonotype was seen more than once but under ten times. A much larger clone sits a single nucleotide away, making a read error possible. This rearrangement joins TRBV9 to TRBJ2-2; 10 positions agree with TRBD1. CDR1 and CDR2 from the germline V gene are SGDLS and YYNGEE. The CDR3 covers 15 residues. V shed 4 bases, J shed 6 bases, and the junction held 6 bases outside the gene matches. The CDR3 loop is CASSSGTGVAGELFF. The CDR3 DNA reads TGTGCCAGCAGCTCGGGGACAGGGGTGGCCGGGGAGCTGTTTTTT.